These T cell receptor beta chains were read from a single sample in a study of CD8 T cells in Susac syndrome. TCRdb ran MiXCR on the immunoSEQ multiplex PCR reads and lists one entry per CDR3 protein. The sample shows a few hundred thousand distinct CDR3 sequences, 90% to 95% of them seen only once. Sequencing used CD4+ T cells from PBMCs. Source of these receptors: a human donor with multiple sclerosis. CDR3s include the opening cysteine and the closing phenylalanine or tryptophan. The D gene is left open where the match is weak. The size entry is marked missing in some rows and otherwise reads once, few, many or a size class.

v_gene	j_gene	abundance	d_gene	CDR3aa	CDR3nt
TRBV27	TRBJ2-1	-	-	CASSQLGEVYNEQFF	TGTGCCAGCAGTCAACTCGGGGAGGTCTACAATGAGCAGTTCTTC
TRBV2	TRBJ2-7	-	-	CASLRVSSSYEQYF	TGTGCCAGCCTTCGGGTGTCGAGCTCCTACGAGCAGTACTTC
TRBV6-4	TRBJ2-5	-	-	CASSEDVAGTQYF	TGTGCCAGCAGTGAGGACGTAGCAGGGACCCAGTACTTC
TRBV5-1	TRBJ1-2	-	-	CASSYGQAQANPGYTF	TGCGCCAGCAGCTATGGACAAGCGCAAGCTAACCCCGGCTACACCTTC
TRBV18	TRBJ2-6	-	-	CASSPPLGAGANVLTF	TGTGCCAGCTCACCACCGCTGGGGGCTGGGGCCAACGTCCTGACTTTC
TRBV5-1	TRBJ2-2	-	-	CASSSLTVNTGELFF	TGCGCCAGCAGCTCCCTGACAGTCAACACCGGGGAGCTGTTTTTT
TRBV7-9	TRBJ2-3	few	-	CASSLDRGDTQYF	TGTGCCAGCAGCTTAGATCGCGGGGATACGCAGTATTTT
TRBV5-6	TRBJ1-1	-	-	CASSLTLRQKNTEAFF	TGTGCCAGCAGCTTAACCCTGCGACAGAAAAACACTGAAGCTTTCTTT
TRBV3-1	TRBJ2-7	once	-	CASSYGPFPYEQYF	TGTGCCAGCAGCTACGGTCCTTTTCCTTACGAGCAGTACTTC
TRBV5-1	TRBJ2-5	-	-	CASSRGFPRDQTQYF	TGCGCCAGCAGCCGTGGTTTTCCAAGAGATCAGACCCAGTACTTC
TRBV20-1	TRBJ2-3	-	TRBD2	CSARGLAGGRDTQYF	TGCAGTGCTAGAGGACTAGCGGGGGGGCGAGATACGCAGTATTTT
TRBV28	TRBJ1-6	-	-	CASRALGRGNNSPLHF	TGTGCCAGCAGGGCCCTTGGTAGGGGTAATAATTCACCCCTCCACTTT
TRBV3-1	TRBJ1-2	-	-	CASSQDKRGLGYTF	TGTGCCAGCAGCCAAGATAAACGGGGGTTGGGCTACACCTTC
TRBV12-3/TRBV12-4	TRBJ1-1	-	-	CASSLVGLGARFNTEAFF	TGTGCCAGCAGTTTAGTTGGTTTGGGGGCGCGCTTCAACACTGAAGCTTTCTTT
TRBV5-6	TRBJ2-3	-	TRBD2	CASSLGRGGGDTQYF	TGTGCCAGCAGCTTAGGGCGGGGGGGCGGTGATACGCAGTATTTT
TRBV20-1	TRBJ2-3	-	TRBD2	CSAKTGGVSTDTQYF	TGCAGTGCTAAGACGGGGGGGGTTAGCACAGATACGCAGTATTTT
TRBV7-9	TRBJ2-1	-	TRBD2	CASTGGYEQFF	TGTGCCAGCACGGGGGGTTATGAGCAGTTCTTC
TRBV27	TRBJ2-3	-	-	CASARLSTDTQYF	TGTGCCAGCGCGAGATTGAGCACAGATACGCAGTATTTT
TRBV19	TRBJ1-5	-	-	CASSPQGNQPQHF	TGTGCCAGTAGTCCTCAGGGGAACCAGCCCCAGCATTTT
TRBV29-1	TRBJ2-1	-	-	CSVHGMRKYSSYNEQFF	TGCAGCGTCCATGGGATGAGGAAGTATAGCTCCTACAATGAGCAGTTCTTC
TRBV6-5	TRBJ1-2	once	-	CASSYSAGIGGYTF	TGTGCCAGCAGTTACTCGGCCGGCATTGGCGGCTACACCTTC
TRBV6-1	TRBJ2-1	-	-	CASRLDVQSYNEQFF	TGTGCCAGCAGGTTGGACGTCCAGTCCTACAATGAGCAGTTCTTC
TRBV5-1	TRBJ2-7	-	TRBD2	CASSRGDYEQYF	TGCGCCAGCAGCCGGGGGGACTACGAGCAGTACTTC
TRBV4-1	TRBJ1-1	once	TRBD1	CASSPTGTGFVNTEAFF	TGCGCCAGCAGCCCTACCGGGACAGGGTTTGTAAACACTGAAGCTTTCTTT
TRBV2	TRBJ1-2	-	-	CASSENSPGSGYTF	TGTGCCAGCAGTGAAAACAGTCCCGGTTCCGGCTACACCTTC
TRBV10-3	TRBJ1-1	-	-	CAITQGGEAFF	TGTGCCATCACACAGGGAGGGGAAGCTTTCTTT
TRBV7-8	TRBJ2-7	once	-	CASGRQELLYEQYF	TGTGCCAGCGGCAGACAGGAACTACTTTACGAGCAGTACTTC
TRBV7-9	TRBJ2-1	-	TRBD2	CASSSSSGEQFF	TGTGCCAGCAGCTCCTCTAGCGGTGAGCAGTTCTTC
TRBV27	TRBJ1-5	-	-	CASSLWGDWGSGGNQPQHF	TGTGCCAGCAGTTTATGGGGTGATTGGGGATCCGGGGGCAATCAGCCCCAGCATTTT
TRBV3-1	TRBJ1-6	-	TRBD1	CASSQEGTGRSPLHF	TGTGCCAGCAGCCAAGAAGGGACAGGGCGATCACCCCTCCACTTT
TRBV18	TRBJ1-1	-	-	CASSPRHLNTEAFF	TGTGCCAGCTCACCACGCCACTTGAACACTGAAGCTTTCTTT
TRBV5-1	TRBJ2-3	-	-	CASSSTRGPPTSSTDTQYF	TGCGCCAGCAGCTCGACCCGGGGACCGCCCACCTCTAGCACAGATACGCAGTATTTT
TRBV7-7	TRBJ2-5	-	-	CASSLEFQGETQYF	TGTGCTAGCAGCTTAGAGTTCCAGGGGGAGACCCAGTACTTC
TRBV19	TRBJ1-2	-	-	CASQEGNYGYTF	TGTGCCAGTCAGGAGGGGAACTATGGCTACACCTTC
TRBV2	TRBJ1-2	-	-	CASSRGNYGYTF	TGTGCCAGCAGTCGGGGTAACTATGGCTACACCTTC
TRBV9	TRBJ1-3	-	TRBD1	CASSVDPDRGAGNTIYF	TGTGCCAGCAGCGTAGACCCCGACAGGGGGGCTGGAAACACCATATATTTT
TRBV20-1	TRBJ2-3	-	-	CSARIGGLGTDTQYF	TGCAGTGCTAGAATAGGGGGGTTGGGTACAGATACGCAGTATTTT
TRBV27	TRBJ2-5	-	TRBD1	CASSQSRQGPSLGETQYF	TGTGCCAGCAGTCAATCTCGACAGGGGCCATCCTTGGGGGAGACCCAGTACTTC
TRBV6-5	TRBJ1-4	once	-	CASRPSHRPNEKLFF	TGTGCCAGCAGACCAAGTCACAGACCTAATGAAAAACTGTTTTTT
TRBV20-1	TRBJ2-1	once	TRBD2	CSAPPWTSGDEQFF	TGCAGTGCCCCTCCCTGGACTAGCGGGGATGAGCAGTTCTTC
TRBV12-3/TRBV12-4	TRBJ1-2	-	-	CASSLSGIGGYTF	TGTGCCAGCAGTTTATCGGGGATAGGTGGCTACACCTTC
TRBV7-2	TRBJ2-5	-	TRBD1	CASNHRGAETQYF	TGTGCCAGCAACCACAGGGGCGCGGAGACCCAGTACTTC
TRBV6-1	TRBJ2-7	-	-	CASSRAYSYEQYF	TGTGCCAGCAGTAGAGCTTACTCCTACGAGCAGTACTTC
TRBV5-4	TRBJ2-5	-	TRBD1	CASSLGTGGGGETQYF	TGTGCCAGCAGCTTGGGGACAGGGGGTGGAGGGGAGACCCAGTACTTC
TRBV6-6	TRBJ2-3	-	-	CACQGLLTDTQYF	TGTGCCTGCCAGGGGCTTCTCACAGATACGCAGTATTTT
TRBV20-1	TRBJ1-1	-	TRBD1	CSASAGGEAEAFF	TGCAGTGCTAGCGCAGGGGGTGAGGCTGAAGCTTTCTTT
TRBV4-1	TRBJ1-4	-	TRBD1	CATSSGTGRADEKLFF	TGCGCCACCTCGTCAGGGACAGGGAGAGCAGATGAAAAACTGTTTTTT
TRBV28	TRBJ2-6	-	-	CASRKGSGANVLTF	TGTGCCAGCAGGAAGGGATCTGGGGCCAACGTCCTGACTTTC
TRBV11-2	TRBJ2-5	-	-	CASSLDPVGQRETQYF	TGTGCCAGCAGCTTAGATCCTGTAGGGCAAAGAGAGACCCAGTACTTC
TRBV7-9	TRBJ2-3	once	TRBD1	CASSLASGQGTDTQYF	TGTGCCAGCAGCTTAGCCTCGGGACAGGGAACAGATACGCAGTATTTT
TRBV29-1	TRBJ2-1	-	-	CSVGPPYNEQFF	TGCAGCGTTGGACCCCCCTACAATGAGCAGTTCTTC
TRBV4-1	TRBJ2-5	-	TRBD2	CASSQDRAAGGGRETQYF	TGCGCCAGCAGCCAAGATCGTGCGGCGGGAGGGGGGAGAGAGACCCAGTACTTC